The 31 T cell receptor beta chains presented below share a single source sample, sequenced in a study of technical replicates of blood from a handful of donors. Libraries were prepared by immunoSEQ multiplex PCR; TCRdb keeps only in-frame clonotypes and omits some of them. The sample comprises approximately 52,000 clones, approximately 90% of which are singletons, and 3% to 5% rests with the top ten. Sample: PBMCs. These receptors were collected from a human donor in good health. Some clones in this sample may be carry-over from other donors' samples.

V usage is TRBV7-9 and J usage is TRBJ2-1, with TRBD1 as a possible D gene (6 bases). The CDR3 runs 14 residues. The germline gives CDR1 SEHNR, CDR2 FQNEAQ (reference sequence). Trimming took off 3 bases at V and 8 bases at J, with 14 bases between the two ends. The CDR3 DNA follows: TGTGCCAGCAGCTTTGGTCAGGGGTGGGATGAGCAGTTCTTC. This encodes CASSFGQGWDEQFF.

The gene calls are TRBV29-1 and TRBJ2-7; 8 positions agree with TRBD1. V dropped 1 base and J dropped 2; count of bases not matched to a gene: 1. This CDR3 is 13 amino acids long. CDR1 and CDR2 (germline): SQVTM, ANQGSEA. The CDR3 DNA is TGCAGCGTTGAAGGACAGGGGCCCTACGAGCAGTACTTC. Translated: CSVEGQGPYEQYF.

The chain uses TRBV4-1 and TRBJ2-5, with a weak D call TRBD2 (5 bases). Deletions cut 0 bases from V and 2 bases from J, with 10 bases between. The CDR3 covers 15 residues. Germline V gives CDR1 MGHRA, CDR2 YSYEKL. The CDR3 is CASSQEPGGQETQYF. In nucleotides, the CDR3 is TGCGCCAGCAGCCAAGAGCCAGGAGGACAAGAGACCCAGTACTTC.

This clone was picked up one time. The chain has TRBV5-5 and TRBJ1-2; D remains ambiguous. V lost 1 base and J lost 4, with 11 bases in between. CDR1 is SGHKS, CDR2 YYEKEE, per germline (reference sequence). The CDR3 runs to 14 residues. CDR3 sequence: CASSLSLTPYGYTF. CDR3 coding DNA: TGTGCCAGCAGCTTGAGCCTTACTCCCTATGGCTACACCTTC.

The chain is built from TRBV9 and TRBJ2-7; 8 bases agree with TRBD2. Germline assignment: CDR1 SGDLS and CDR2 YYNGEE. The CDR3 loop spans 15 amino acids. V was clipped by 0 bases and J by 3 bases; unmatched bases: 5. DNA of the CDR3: TGTGCCAGCAGCGTAGAAGCGGGAGTAATCTACGAGCAGTACTTC. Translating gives CASSVEAGVIYEQYF.

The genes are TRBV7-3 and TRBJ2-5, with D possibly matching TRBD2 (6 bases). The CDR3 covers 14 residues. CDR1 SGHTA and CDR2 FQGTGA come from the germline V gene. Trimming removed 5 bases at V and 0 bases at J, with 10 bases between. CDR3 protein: CASSLSGYQETQYF. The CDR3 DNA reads TGTGCCAGCAGCCTGAGCGGGTACCAAGAGACCCAGTACTTC.

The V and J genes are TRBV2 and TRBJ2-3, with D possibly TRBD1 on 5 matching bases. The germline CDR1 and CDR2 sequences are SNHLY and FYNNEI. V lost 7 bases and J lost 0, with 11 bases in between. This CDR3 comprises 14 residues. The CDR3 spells CASMRQHSTDTQYF. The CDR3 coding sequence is TGTGCCAGCATGAGACAGCATAGCACAGATACGCAGTATTTT.

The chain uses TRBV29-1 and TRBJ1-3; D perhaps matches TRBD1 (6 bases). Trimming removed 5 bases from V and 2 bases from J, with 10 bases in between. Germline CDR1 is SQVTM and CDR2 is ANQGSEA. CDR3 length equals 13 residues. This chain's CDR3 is CSVSQGAGNTIYF. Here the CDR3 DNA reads TGCAGCGTTTCACAGGGAGCTGGAAACACCATATATTTT.

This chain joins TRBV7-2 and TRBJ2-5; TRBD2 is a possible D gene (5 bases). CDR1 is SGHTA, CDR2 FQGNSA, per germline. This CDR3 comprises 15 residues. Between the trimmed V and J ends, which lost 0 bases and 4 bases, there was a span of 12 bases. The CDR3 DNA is TGTGCCAGCAGCTTAGCCGGTCAAGCGGTAGAGACCCAGTACTTC. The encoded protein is CASSLAGQAVETQYF.

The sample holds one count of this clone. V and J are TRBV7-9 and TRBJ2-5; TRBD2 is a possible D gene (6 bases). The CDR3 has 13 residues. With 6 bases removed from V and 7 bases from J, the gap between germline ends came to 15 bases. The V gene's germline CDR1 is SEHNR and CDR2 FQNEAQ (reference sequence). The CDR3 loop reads CASSSWRDGTQYF. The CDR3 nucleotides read TGTGCCAGCAGTTCCTGGCGGGACGGGACCCAGTACTTC.

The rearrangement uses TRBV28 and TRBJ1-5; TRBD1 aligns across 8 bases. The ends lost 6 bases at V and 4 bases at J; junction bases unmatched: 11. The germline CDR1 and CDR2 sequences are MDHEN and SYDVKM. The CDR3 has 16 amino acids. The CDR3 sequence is CASSRRTGTGNQPQHF. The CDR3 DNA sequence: TGTGCCAGCAGCCGGAGGACAGGGACTGGGAATCAGCCCCAGCATTTT. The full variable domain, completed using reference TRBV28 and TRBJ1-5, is DVKVTQSSRYLVKRTGEKVFLECVQDMDHENMFWYRQDPGLGLRLIYFSYDVKMKEKGDIPEGYSVSREKKERFSLILESASTNQTSMYLCASSRRTGTGNQPQHFGDGTRLSIL.

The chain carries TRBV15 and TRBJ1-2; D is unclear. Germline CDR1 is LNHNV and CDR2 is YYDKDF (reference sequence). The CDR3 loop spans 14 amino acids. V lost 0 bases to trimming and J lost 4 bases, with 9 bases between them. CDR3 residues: CATSRDRRSYGYTF. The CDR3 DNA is TGTGCCACCAGCAGAGACCGGCGGAGCTATGGCTACACCTTC.

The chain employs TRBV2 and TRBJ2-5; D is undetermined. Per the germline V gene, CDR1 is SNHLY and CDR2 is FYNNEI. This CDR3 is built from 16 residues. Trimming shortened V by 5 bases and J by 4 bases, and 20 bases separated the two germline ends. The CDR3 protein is CASSFSDEDRRETQYF. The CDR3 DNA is TGTGCCAGCAGTTTCTCGGATGAGGATCGGCGAGAGACCCAGTACTTC.

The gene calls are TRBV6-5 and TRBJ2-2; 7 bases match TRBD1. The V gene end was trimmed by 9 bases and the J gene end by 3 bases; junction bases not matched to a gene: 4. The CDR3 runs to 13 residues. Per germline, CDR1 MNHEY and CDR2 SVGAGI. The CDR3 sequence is CASMDRHTGELFF. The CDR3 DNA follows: TGTGCCAGTATGGACAGGCACACCGGGGAGCTGTTTTTT.

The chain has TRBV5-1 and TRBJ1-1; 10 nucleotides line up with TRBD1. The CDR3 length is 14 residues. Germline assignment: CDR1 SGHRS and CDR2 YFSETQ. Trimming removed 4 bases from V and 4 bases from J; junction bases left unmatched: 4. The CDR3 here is CASSATGGITEAFF. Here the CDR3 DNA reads TGCGCCAGCAGCGCGACAGGGGGCATCACTGAAGCTTTCTTT.

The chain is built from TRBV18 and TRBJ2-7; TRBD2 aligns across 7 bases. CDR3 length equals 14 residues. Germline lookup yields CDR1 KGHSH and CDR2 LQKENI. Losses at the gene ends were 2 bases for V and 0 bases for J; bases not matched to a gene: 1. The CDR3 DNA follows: TGTGCCAGCTCACCAGGGGAGGGCTCCTACGAGCAGTACTTC. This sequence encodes CASSPGEGSYEQYF.

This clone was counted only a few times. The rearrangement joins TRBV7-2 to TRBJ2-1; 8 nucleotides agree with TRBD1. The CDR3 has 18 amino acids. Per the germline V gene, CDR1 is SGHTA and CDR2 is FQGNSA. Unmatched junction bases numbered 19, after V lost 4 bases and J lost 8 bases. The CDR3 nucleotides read TGTGCCAGCAGCTCCCCCATTGGGAGACAGGGGTTGAGAGATGAGCAGTTCTTC. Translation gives CASSSPIGRQGLRDEQFF.

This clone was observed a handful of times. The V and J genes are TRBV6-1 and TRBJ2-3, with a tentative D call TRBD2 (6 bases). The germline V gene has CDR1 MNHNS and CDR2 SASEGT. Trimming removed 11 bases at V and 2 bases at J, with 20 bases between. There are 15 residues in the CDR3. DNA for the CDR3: TGTGCCTCCCGGGGGAGCCGGGGTAACACAGATACGCAGTATTTT. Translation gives CASRGSRGNTDTQYF.

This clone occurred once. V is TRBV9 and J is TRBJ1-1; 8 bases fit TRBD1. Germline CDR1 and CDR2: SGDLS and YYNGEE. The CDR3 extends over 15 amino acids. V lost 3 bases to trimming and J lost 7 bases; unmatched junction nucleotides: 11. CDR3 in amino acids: CASSALDRGGGEAFF. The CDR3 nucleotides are TGTGCCAGCAGCGCATTAGACAGGGGAGGGGGTGAAGCTTTCTTT.

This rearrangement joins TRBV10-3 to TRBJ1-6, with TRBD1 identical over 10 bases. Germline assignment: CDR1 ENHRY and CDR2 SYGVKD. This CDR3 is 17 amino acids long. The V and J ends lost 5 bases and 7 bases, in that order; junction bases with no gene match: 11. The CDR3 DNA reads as TGTGCCATCAGTAGCTCAGACAGGGGGCAGTGGAATTCACCCCTCCACTTT. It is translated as CAISSSDRGQWNSPLHF.

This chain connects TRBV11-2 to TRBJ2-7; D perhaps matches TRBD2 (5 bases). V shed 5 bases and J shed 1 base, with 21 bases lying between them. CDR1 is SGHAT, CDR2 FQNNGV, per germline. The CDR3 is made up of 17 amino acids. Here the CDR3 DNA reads TGTGCCAGCAGCCCAAAGATTCGTAGCGCAGGTTCCTACGAGCAGTACTTC. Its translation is CASSPKIRSAGSYEQYF.

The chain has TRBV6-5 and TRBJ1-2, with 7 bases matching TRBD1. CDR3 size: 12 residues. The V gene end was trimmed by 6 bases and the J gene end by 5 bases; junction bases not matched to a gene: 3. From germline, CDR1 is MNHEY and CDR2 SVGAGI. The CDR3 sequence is CASRGTVYGYTF. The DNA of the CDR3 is TGTGCCAGCAGGGGGACAGTTTATGGCTACACCTTC.

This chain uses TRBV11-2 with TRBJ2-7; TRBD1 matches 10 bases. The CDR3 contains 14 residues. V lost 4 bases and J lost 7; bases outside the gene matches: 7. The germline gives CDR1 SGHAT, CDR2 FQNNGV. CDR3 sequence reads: CASSSRTGGWEQYF. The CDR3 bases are TGTGCCAGCAGCTCGAGGACAGGGGGTTGGGAGCAGTACTTC.

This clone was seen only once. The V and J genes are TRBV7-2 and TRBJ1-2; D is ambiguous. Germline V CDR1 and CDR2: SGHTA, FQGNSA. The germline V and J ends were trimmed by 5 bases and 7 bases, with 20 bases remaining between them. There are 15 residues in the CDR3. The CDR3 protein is CASSPQRGLGSGYTF. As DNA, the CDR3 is TGTGCCAGCAGCCCCCAGAGAGGTCTAGGTAGTGGCTACACCTTC.

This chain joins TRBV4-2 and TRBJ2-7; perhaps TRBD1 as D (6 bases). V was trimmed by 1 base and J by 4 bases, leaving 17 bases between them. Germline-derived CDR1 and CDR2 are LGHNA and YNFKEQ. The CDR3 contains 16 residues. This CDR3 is CASSQVGAFSGYEQYF. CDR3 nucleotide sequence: TGTGCCAGCAGCCAAGTGGGGGCTTTTAGTGGGTACGAGCAGTACTTC.

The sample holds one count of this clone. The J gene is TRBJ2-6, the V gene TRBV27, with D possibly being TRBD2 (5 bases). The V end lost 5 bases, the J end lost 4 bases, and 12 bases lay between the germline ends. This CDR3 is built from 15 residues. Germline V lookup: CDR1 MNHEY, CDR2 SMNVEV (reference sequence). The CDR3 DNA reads TGTGCCAGCAGTCCTTGGGGAGCCGGGGCCAACGTCCTGACTTTC. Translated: CASSPWGAGANVLTF.

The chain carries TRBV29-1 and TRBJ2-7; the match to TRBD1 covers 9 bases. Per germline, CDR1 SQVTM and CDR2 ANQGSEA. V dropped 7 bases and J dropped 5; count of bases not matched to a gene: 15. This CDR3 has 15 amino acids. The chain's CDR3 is CSASTPGQGDDEQYF. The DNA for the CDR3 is TGCAGCGCCTCAACCCCGGGACAGGGTGACGACGAGCAGTACTTC.

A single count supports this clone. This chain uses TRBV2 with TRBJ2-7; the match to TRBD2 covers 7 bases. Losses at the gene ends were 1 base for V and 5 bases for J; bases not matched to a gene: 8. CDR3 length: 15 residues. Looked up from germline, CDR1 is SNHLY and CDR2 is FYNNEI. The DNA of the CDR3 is TGTGCCAGCAGTGAAGTCGGCGGGAGTGACGACGAGCAGTACTTC. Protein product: CASSEVGGSDDEQYF.

The CDR3: CASSVSGRSNEQFF. CDR3 nucleotide sequence: TGTGCCAGCAGCGTTAGCGGGAGGTCCAATGAGCAGTTCTTC. The V call is TRBV11-3, the J call TRBJ2-1; TRBD2 agrees at 10 bases. Germline trimming cut 5 bases from V and 6 bases from J; bases unmatched to any gene: 4. The length of the CDR3 is 14 residues. The germline V gene has CDR1 SGHNT and CDR2 YENEEA.

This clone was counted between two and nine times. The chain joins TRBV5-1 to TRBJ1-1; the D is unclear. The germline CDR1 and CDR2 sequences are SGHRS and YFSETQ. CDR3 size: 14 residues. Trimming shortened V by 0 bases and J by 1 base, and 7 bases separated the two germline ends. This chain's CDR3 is CASSLVQKNTEAFF. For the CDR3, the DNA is TGCGCCAGCAGCTTGGTACAGAAGAACACTGAAGCTTTCTTT.

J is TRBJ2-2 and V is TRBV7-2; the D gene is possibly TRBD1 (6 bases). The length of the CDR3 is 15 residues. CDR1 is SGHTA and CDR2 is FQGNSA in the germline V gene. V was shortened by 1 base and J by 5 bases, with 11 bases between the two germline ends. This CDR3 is CASSLDGGETGELFF. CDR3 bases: TGTGCCAGCAGCTTAGATGGGGGCGAAACCGGGGAGCTGTTTTTT.